The sequence of this T cell receptor (beta chain) was determined in a study of response to subunit inactivated influenza vaccine. Findings of the study overall: Each seasonal influenza vaccination, the authors suggested, recruits few new T cells.

Notes on this clonotype: The antigen remains unidentified.

TCRdb analysed the RT-PCR reads with MiXCR anew, one entry per CDR3 protein. The sample contains fewer than 800,000 distinct CDR3 sequences, around 14% of which appear only once. Per the germline V gene, CDR1 is LNHDA and CDR2 is SQIVND (reference sequence). CDR3 length: 16 amino acids. Trimming took 7 bases from V and 2 from J, leaving 18 bases between them. This TCR was recovered from a man aged 45 to 65 who received an inactivated influenza vaccine. V is TRBV19 and J is TRBJ1-5; the D is unclear. The sample consisted of PBMCs from blood, taken roughly 13 days after vaccination. The CDR3, as DNA: TGTGCCAGTACCGACATGTTCGAGCATGGCAATCAGCCCCAGCATTTT. It specifies CASTDMFEHGNQPQHF.